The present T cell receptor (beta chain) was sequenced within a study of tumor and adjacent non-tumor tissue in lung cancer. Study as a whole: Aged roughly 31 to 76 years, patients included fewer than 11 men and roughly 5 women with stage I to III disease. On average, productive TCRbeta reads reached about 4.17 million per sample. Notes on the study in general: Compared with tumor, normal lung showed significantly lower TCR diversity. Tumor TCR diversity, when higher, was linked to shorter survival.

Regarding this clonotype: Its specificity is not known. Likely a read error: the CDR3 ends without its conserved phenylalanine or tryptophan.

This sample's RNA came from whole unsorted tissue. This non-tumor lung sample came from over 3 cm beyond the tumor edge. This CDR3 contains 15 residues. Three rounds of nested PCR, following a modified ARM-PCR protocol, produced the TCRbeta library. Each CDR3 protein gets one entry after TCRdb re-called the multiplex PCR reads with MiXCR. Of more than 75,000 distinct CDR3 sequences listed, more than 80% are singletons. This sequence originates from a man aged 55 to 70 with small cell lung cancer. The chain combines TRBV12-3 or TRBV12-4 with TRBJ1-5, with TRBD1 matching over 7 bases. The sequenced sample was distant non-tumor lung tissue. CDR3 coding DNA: TGCGCCAGCAGTAAGGGACAGCTCGGGAGTCAGCCCCAGCATTTA. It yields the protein CASSKGQLGSQPQHL.